This T cell receptor (beta chain) was identified in a study of siplizumab effects on memory and regulatory T cells. Study-level points and caveats: Under siplizumab, alloreactive sequences traced to unstimulated CD4+ memory cells were significantly reduced. Greater diversity than memory cells seemed evident in naive T cells, which also appeared to be major alloresponse contributors. About 75-97% of proliferating CD4+ or CD8+ clones had no assignable naive or memory phenotype. Mappable CD4+ clones that were alloreactive averaged roughly 66% Treg-derived with siplizumab versus approximately 25% in controls.

CDR1 and CDR2 from the germline V gene are SQVTM and ANQGSEA. The CDR3 runs 12 residues. The V gene lost 2 bases and the J gene lost 10 bases, with 15 bases spanning the gap. This clone was seen only a few times. What it binds is unknown. Profiled with immunoSEQ multiplex PCR; TCRdb holds only in-frame clones, not every one. Among about 100,000 clones listed, about 91% were seen once. The origin of this receptor is a human donor in good health. The specimen was CD4+ T cells sorted from blood. The chain is built from TRBV29-1 and TRBJ2-7; a possible D gene is TRBD1 (7 bases). The CDR3 sequence: CSVERQGGPQYF. The CDR3 coding sequence is TGCAGCGTTGAAAGACAGGGAGGCCCCCAGTACTTC.